The present T cell receptor (beta chain) was sequenced within a study of post-analysis software for immune sequencing data. Findings and limits, study-wide: There were a few TRBV segments more frequent in patients than controls, and TRBV5-6, TRBV5-1 and TRBV20-1 were among them. When compared against controls, multiple sclerosis patients showed significantly lower normalized Chao1 diversity.

V lost 5 bases, J lost 7 bases, and 17 bases lay in between. This CDR3 is built from 13 residues. In germline, CDR1 is SQVTM, CDR2 ANQGSEA. TCR beta cDNA libraries included unique molecular identifiers. The authors obtained roughly 550,000 cDNA molecules from approximately 1 to 10 million T cells. TCRdb processed the PCR reads anew with MiXCR; each CDR3 protein has one entry. The sample holds around 260,000 distinct CDR3 sequences; 36% are singletons and the top ten take approximately 4.6%. A note on this clonotype: Its specificity is not known.

Material: blood. The TCR sequence derives from a girl aged 10 to 17 with multiple sclerosis. The chain recombines TRBV29-1 with TRBJ1-1, with D tentatively TRBD1 (5 bases). The CDR3 DNA follows: TGCAGCGTTAAGGGCAGGGCCACTCTTGAAGCTTTCTTT. Its protein is CSVKGRATLEAFF.